Listed below are T cell receptor beta chains from one sample, sequenced in a study of molecular identifiers for immune sequencing clone quantification. MiXCR, applied by TCRdb to the PCR reads, yields one record per CDR3 protein. The repertoire holds 85,000 to 90,000 distinct CDR3 sequences, with under 20% as singletons. The sequenced material came from naive CD8+ T cells from blood, with Jurkat cell RNA spiked in. The receptors were sampled from a human donor in good health. Some libraries in this study had Jurkat cell RNA spiked in. CDR3s include the opening cysteine and the closing phenylalanine or tryptophan. A D gene is named only where the DNA matches it firmly. Not all rows give a size; the values are once, few, many and, for expanded clones, a class.

j_call | cdr3_length | d_call | clone_size | v_call | cdr3_aa | cdr3_nt
TRBJ2-7 | 14 | TRBD2 | - | TRBV20-1 | CSAVSGRIYYEQYF | TGCAGTGCTGTTAGCGGGAGAATTTACTACGAGCAGTACTTC
TRBJ1-1 | 12 | - | many | TRBV6-1 | CASIRGSTEAFF | TGTGCCAGCATACGAGGATCCACTGAAGCTTTCTTT
TRBJ2-3 | 15 | - | - | TRBV7-2 | CASSLGVVFPDTQYF | TGTGCCAGCAGCTTAGGGGTGGTCTTCCCCGATACGCAGTATTTT
TRBJ1-4 | 16 | - | many | TRBV5-6 | CASSPWPGSTNEKLFF | TGTGCCAGCAGCCCCTGGCCGGGCTCAACTAATGAAAAACTGTTTTTT
TRBJ2-5 | 12 | TRBD1 | many | TRBV11-2 | CATRDSTGTQYF | TGTGCCACCAGGGACAGTACAGGGACCCAGTACTTC
TRBJ2-1 | 16 | TRBD2 | many | TRBV6-2/TRBV6-3 | CASSYLLGSGDNEQFF | TGTGCCAGCAGTTACCTCCTAGGTAGCGGGGACAATGAGCAGTTCTTC
TRBJ2-1 | 15 | - | many | TRBV30 | CAWHHRGRPYNEQFF | TGTGCCTGGCATCACAGAGGACGACCCTACAATGAGCAGTTCTTC
TRBJ2-7 | 14 | - | many | TRBV7-9 | CASSPPDGDYEQYF | TGTGCCAGCAGCCCCCCCGACGGGGATTACGAGCAGTACTTC
TRBJ1-4 | 13 | - | many | TRBV11-3 | CATLGENNEKLFF | TGTGCCACACTGGGGGAAAATAATGAAAAACTGTTTTTT
TRBJ2-1 | 16 | TRBD2 | many | TRBV14 | CASSRTGGLLEAEQFF | TGTGCCAGCAGCCGTACGGGGGGGCTACTAGAGGCTGAGCAGTTCTTC
TRBJ2-1 | 12 | - | - | TRBV27 | CAGRGYPHEQFF | TGTGCCGGCAGGGGTTACCCCCATGAGCAGTTCTTC
TRBJ2-7 | 17 | TRBD1 | once | TRBV28 | CASSFVRSGTGWYEQYF | TGTGCCAGCAGTTTCGTTCGGTCCGGGACAGGGTGGTACGAGCAGTACTTC